This TCR beta chain stems from a study of tumor-infiltrating lymphocytes in localized non-small cell lung cancer. Across the study: Patients included smokers and never-smokers with various histologies, some sampled after neoadjuvant chemotherapy. From each patient, both tumor and uninvolved lung, non-adjacent to tumor, were sampled. Study observations and caveats: T-cell fraction did not differ between immunotypes IM1 and IM2. Higher tumor T cell infiltration than in uninvolved lung was supported by TCRbeta sequencing.

This CDR3 is 14 amino acids long. Per germline, CDR1 SEHNR and CDR2 FQNEAQ (reference sequence). V lost 5 bases, J lost 2 bases, and 5 bases stayed unmatched. Assay: immunoSEQ multiplex PCR; the TCRdb copy retains only in-frame clones and omits some. The repertoire has 5,500 to 8,500 clones, 74% of them found once; the top ten carry 7.1%. Concerning this clone: As yet, its antigen is unknown. Additional DNA sequences in this sample encode the identical CDR3.

Sample: uninvolved lung tissue not adjacent to the tumor. The gene calls are TRBV7-9 and TRBJ2-7, with 8 bases aligning to TRBD2. The origin of this receptor is a human donor with non-small cell lung cancer. DNA for the CDR3: TGTGCCAGCAGCCCCGGGGGGGGCACCTACGAGCAGTACTTC. The encoded protein is CASSPGGGTYEQYF.